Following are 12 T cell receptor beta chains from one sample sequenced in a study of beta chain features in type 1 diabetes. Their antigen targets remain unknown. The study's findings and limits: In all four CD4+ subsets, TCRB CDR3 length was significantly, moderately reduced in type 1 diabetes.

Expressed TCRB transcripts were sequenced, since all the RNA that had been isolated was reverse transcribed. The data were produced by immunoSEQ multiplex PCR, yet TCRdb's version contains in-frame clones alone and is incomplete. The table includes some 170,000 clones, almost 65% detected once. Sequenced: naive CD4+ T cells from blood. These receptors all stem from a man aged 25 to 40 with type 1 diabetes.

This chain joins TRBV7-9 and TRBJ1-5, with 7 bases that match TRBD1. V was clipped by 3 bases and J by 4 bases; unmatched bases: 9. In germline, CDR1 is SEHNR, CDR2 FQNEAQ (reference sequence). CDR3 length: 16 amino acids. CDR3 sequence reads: CASSLLLPTGNQPQHF. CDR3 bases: TGTGCCAGCAGCTTGCTATTACCGACAGGGAATCAGCCCCAGCATTTT.

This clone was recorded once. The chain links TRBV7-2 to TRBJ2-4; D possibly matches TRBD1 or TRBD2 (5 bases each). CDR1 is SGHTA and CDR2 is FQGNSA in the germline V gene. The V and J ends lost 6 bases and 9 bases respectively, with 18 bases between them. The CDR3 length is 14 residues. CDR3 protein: CASSSTQARGIQYF. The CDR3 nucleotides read TGTGCCAGCAGTTCCACACAGGCTCGGGGCATTCAGTACTTC.

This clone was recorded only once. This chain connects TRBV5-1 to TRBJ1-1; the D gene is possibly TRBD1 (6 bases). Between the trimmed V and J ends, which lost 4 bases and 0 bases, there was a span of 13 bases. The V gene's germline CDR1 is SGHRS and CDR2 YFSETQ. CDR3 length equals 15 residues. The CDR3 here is CASSPRDTLNTEAFF. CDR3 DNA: TGCGCCAGCAGCCCGAGGGACACGCTGAACACTGAAGCTTTCTTT.

CDR3 sequence: CASSVAGVTDTQYF. In DNA, the CDR3 is TGTGCCAGCAGTGTAGCGGGTGTCACAGATACGCAGTATTTT. This chain uses TRBV25-1 with TRBJ2-3, with 7 positions matching TRBD2. The germline CDR1 and CDR2 sequences are MGHDK and SYGVNS. The CDR3 runs to 14 residues. Trimming cost V 4 bases and J 2 bases; bases outside gene matches: 3.

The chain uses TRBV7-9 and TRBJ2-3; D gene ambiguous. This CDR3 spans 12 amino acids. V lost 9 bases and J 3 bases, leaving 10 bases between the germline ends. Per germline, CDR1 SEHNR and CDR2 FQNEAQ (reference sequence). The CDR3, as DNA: TGTGCCAGGAGTATCCAGACAGATACGCAGTATTTT. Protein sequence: CARSIQTDTQYF.

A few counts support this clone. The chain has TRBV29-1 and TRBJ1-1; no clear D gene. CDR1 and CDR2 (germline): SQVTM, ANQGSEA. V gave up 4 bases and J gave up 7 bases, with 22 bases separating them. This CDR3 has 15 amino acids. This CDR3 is CSVAPVAGPVVEAFF. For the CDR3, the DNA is TGCAGCGTTGCCCCTGTTGCGGGCCCCGTCGTTGAAGCTTTCTTT.

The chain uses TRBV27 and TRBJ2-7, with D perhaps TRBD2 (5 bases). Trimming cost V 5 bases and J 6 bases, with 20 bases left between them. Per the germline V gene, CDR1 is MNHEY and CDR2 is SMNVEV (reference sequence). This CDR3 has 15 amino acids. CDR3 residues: CASSQEGLPATEQYF. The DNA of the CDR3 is TGTGCCAGCAGTCAGGAAGGACTGCCGGCCACCGAGCAGTACTTC.

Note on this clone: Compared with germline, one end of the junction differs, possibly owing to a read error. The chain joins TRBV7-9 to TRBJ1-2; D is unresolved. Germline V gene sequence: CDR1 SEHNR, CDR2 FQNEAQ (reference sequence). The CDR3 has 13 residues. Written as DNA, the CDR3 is TGTGCCAGCAGCTTGGAGCAATCCTATCGCTACACCTTC. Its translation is CASSLEQSYRYTF.

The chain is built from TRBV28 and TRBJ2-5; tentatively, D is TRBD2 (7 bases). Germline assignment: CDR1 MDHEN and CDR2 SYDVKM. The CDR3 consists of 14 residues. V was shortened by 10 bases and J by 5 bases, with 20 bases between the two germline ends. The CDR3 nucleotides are TGTGCCAACTACCCCAGGGAGGGGGGGGAGACCCAGTACTTC. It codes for CANYPREGGETQYF.

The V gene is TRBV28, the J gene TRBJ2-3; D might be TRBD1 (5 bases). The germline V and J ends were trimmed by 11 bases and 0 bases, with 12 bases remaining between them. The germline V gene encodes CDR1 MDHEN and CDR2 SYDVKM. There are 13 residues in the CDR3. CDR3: CAAGLVSTDTQYF. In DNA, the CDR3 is TGTGCCGCAGGGCTGGTGAGCACAGATACGCAGTATTTT.

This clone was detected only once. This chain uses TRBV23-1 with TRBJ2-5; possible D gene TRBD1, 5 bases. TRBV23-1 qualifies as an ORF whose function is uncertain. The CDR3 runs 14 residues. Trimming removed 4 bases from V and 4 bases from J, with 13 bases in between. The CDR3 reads CASSPGLSGETQYF. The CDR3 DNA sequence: TGCGCCAGCAGTCCAGGGCTCTCTGGAGAGACCCAGTACTTC.

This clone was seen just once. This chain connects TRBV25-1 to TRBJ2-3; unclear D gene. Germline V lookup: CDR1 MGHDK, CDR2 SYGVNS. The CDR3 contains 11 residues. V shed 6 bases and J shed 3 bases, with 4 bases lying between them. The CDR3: CASSTTDTQYF. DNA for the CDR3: TGTGCCAGCAGCACTACAGATACGCAGTATTTT.